These T cell receptor beta chains were read from a single sample in a study of control samples from healthy donors and cancer patients. Libraries were prepared by immunoSEQ multiplex PCR; TCRdb keeps only in-frame clonotypes and omits some of them. The table lists about 160,000 clones, around 90% of them singletons. Material: blood. The source of these receptors is a man between 25 and 39 years old in good health. Both conserved end residues are part of each CDR3. Each record gives: V gene, J gene, CDR3 protein.

V: TRBV6-5; J: TRBJ1-2; CDR3: CASSSPTGGNYGYTF
V: TRBV18; J: TRBJ2-2; CDR3: CASSQGQTTGELFF
V: TRBV6-4; J: TRBJ1-1; CDR3: CATRQGYNTEAFF
V: TRBV6-5; J: TRBJ1-3; CDR3: CASSWGHNLSGNTIYF
V: TRBV19; J: TRBJ2-7; CDR3: CASSRSGTDSYEQYF
V: TRBV5-1; J: TRBJ2-5; CDR3: CASSLWAGDRQETQYF
V: TRBV6-5; J: TRBJ2-2; CDR3: CASRDSLNTGELFF
V: TRBV28; J: TRBJ2-3; CDR3: CASSLLASDTQYF
V: TRBV28; J: TRBJ1-1; CDR3: CASSPGGAEAFF
V: TRBV28; J: TRBJ1-2; CDR3: CASSSPGQGLRYTF
V: TRBV10-1; J: TRBJ1-1; CDR3: CASSFWRDPEAFF
V: TRBV27; J: TRBJ1-4; CDR3: CASREVGTGVEKLFF
V: TRBV11-2; J: TRBJ1-1; CDR3: CASSSRYRGEAFF
V: TRBV18; J: TRBJ1-2; CDR3: CASSPLGDKGYTF
V: TRBV24-1; J: TRBJ2-5; CDR3: CATSDTNGPRETQYF
V: TRBV6-5; J: TRBJ2-1; CDR3: CASRRPGEGNEQFF
V: TRBV9; J: TRBJ1-1; CDR3: CASSVEGLANTEAFF
V: TRBV27; J: TRBJ1-5; CDR3: CATGKTGLNQPQHF
V: TRBV9; J: TRBJ1-4; CDR3: CASSSRDRPNEKLFF
V: TRBV28; J: TRBJ2-3; CDR3: CASSHDRGSTDTQYF
V: TRBV6-5; J: TRBJ1-1; CDR3: CASTGRDFGNTEAFF
V: TRBV28; J: TRBJ1-2; CDR3: CASVAGDGYTF
V: TRBV6-2/TRBV6-3; J: TRBJ1-1; CDR3: CASSYSARQNTEAFF
V: TRBV5-1; J: TRBJ1-3; CDR3: CASSHDRGPGNTIYF
V: TRBV28; J: TRBJ1-5; CDR3: CASTDTLAQPQHF
V: TRBV27; J: TRBJ2-3; CDR3: CASSTRGADTQYF
V: TRBV5-8; J: TRBJ1-4; CDR3: CASSFAGPDEKLFF
V: TRBV11-2; J: TRBJ2-1; CDR3: CASSLSSWEGLYNEQFF
V: TRBV4-2; J: TRBJ1-1; CDR3: CASSQESSYTEAFF
V: TRBV7-9; J: TRBJ1-2; CDR3: CASSLIFPTNYGYTF
V: TRBV5-5; J: TRBJ2-3; CDR3: CASSLVGRDTQYF
V: TRBV7-9; J: TRBJ2-1; CDR3: CASSPGTSGGYGDEQFF
V: TRBV3-1/TRBV3-2; J: TRBJ2-2; CDR3: CASSHRAGVRGPVTGELFF
V: TRBV5-1; J: TRBJ1-6; CDR3: CASSLEYGDSDSDLWVGNSPLHF
V: TRBV5-4; J: TRBJ2-3; CDR3: CASSSEDTQYF
V: TRBV6-1; J: TRBJ1-2; CDR3: CASSESRNYGYTF
V: TRBV4-2; J: TRBJ1-1; CDR3: CASSQDLLGQLNTEAFF
V: TRBV3-1/TRBV3-2; J: TRBJ2-7; CDR3: CASSQEPGANEQYF
V: TRBV15; J: TRBJ2-7; CDR3: CATSREALLEQYF
V: TRBV5-1; J: TRBJ1-1; CDR3: CASSKRDPLAGQNTEAFF
V: TRBV2; J: TRBJ2-1; CDR3: CASRGMAFDSNEQFF
V: TRBV7-8; J: TRBJ2-4; CDR3: CASSTGRLSEIQYF
V: TRBV19; J: TRBJ2-6; CDR3: CASSPLWTSSGANVLTF
V: TRBV24-1; J: TRBJ1-5; CDR3: CATSDSSGTTASNQPQHF
V: TRBV19; J: TRBJ1-5; CDR3: CASSLSGPFPDDQPQHF
V: TRBV10-3; J: TRBJ2-2; CDR3: CAISYSLDTGELFF
V: TRBV9; J: TRBJ1-6; CDR3: CASSPGTVEGSPLHF
V: TRBV6-2/TRBV6-3; J: TRBJ2-7; CDR3: CASSPPGQGNYEQYF
V: TRBV6-1; J: TRBJ2-2; CDR3: CASSEFYLAGGPGELFF
V: TRBV19; J: TRBJ2-2; CDR3: CASSRVTTGELFF
V: TRBV25-1; J: TRBJ2-1; CDR3: CASSQALAGAGEQFF
V: TRBV27; J: TRBJ1-5; CDR3: CADTPTQDSIIYSNQPQHF
V: TRBV2; J: TRBJ2-3; CDR3: CASSRDRGSTDTQYF